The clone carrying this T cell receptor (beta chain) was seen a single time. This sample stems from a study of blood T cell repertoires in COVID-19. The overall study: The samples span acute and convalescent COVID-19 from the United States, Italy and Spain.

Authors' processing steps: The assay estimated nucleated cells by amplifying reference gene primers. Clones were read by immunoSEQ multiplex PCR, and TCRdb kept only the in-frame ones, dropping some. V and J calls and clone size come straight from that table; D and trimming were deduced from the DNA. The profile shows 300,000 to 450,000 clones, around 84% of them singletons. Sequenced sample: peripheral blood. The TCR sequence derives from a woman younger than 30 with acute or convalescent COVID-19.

CDR3 loop: CASSQPGTQGGYTF. For the CDR3, the DNA is TGTGCCAGCAGTCAACCCGGGACTCAGGGTGGCTACACCTTC. The genes are TRBV6-5 and TRBJ1-2; possible D gene TRBD1, 5 bases. Deletions cut 5 bases from V and 7 bases from J, with 17 bases between. The CDR3 totals 14 residues. Germline lookup yields CDR1 MNHEY and CDR2 SVGAGI.